The clone carrying this T cell receptor beta chain was seen a single time. Its antigen is still unknown. The data are from a study of T cell repertoires in cytomegalovirus infection. Study overall: Indications of both CMV infection and matching HLA type were provided by public TCR beta signatures. Study outcomes and limitations: Using cumulative public TCR beta family frequency, the authors identified those who carried CMV together with the relevant HLA. HLA-C-restricted TCR beta clonotypes specific for CMV led the ex vivo response.

V lost 0 bases and J lost 4, with 2 bases in between. This CDR3 is built from 11 residues. The germline gives CDR1 SQVTM, CDR2 ANQGSEA. TCRdb recomputed calls from the reads with MiXCR, one row per CDR3 protein. The repertoire includes more than 400,000 distinct CDR3 sequences, around 27% of them detected once, and roughly 13% sits in the top ten. The chain employs TRBV29-1 and TRBJ2-3, with no clear D. This clonotype originated in a human donor in good health (CMV status not recorded). Some clones in this sample may be carry-over from other donors' samples. Specimen: PBMCs. For the CDR3, the DNA is TGCAGCGTTGAAGATGCAGATACGCAGTATTTT. This sequence encodes CSVEDADTQYF.